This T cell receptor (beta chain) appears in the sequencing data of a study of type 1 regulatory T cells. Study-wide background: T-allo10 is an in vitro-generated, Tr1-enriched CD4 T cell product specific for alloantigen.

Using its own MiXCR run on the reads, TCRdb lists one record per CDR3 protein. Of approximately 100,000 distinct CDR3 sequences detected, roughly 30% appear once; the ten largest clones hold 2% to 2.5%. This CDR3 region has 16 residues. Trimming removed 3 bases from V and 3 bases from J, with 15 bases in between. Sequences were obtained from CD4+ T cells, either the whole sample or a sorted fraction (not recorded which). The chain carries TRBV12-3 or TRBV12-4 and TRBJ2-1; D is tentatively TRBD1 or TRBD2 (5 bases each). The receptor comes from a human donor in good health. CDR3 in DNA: TGTGCCAGCAGTTTTCTGATGGGACGCATCTACAATGAGCAGTTCTTC. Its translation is CASSFLMGRIYNEQFF.